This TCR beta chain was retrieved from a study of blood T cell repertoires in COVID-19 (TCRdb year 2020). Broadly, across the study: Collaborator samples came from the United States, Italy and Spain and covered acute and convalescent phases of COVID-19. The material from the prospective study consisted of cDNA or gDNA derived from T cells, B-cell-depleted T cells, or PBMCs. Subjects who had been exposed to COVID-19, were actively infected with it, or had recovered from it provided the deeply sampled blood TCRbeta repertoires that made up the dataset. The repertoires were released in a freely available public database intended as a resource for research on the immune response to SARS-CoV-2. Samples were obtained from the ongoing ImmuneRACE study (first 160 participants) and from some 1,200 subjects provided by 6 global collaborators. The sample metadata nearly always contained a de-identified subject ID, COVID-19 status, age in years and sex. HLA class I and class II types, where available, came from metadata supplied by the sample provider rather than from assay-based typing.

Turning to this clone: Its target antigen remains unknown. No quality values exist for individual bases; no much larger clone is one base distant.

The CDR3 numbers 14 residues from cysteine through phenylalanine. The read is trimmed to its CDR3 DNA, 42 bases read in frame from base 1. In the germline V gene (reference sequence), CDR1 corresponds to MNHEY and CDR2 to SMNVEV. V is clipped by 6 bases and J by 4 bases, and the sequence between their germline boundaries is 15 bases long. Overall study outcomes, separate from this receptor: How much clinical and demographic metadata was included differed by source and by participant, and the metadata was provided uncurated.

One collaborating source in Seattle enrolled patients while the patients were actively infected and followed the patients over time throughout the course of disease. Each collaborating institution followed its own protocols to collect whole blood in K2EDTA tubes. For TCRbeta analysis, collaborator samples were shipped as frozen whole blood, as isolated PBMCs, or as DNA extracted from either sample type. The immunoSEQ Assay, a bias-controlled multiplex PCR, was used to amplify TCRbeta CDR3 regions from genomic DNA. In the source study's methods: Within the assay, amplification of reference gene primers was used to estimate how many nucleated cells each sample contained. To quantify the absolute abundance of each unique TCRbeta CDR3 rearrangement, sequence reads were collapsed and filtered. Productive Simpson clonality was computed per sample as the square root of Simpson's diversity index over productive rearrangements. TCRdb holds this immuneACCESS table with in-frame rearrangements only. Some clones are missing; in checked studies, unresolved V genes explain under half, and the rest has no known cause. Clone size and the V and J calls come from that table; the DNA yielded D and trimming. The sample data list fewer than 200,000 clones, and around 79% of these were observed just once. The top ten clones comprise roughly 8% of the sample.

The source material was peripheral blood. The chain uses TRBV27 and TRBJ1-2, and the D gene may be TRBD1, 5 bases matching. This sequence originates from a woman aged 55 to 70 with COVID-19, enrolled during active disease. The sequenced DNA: TGTGCCAGCAGATCTCCGGGGGGTGGCTATGGCTACACCTTC. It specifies CASRSPGGGYGYTF.